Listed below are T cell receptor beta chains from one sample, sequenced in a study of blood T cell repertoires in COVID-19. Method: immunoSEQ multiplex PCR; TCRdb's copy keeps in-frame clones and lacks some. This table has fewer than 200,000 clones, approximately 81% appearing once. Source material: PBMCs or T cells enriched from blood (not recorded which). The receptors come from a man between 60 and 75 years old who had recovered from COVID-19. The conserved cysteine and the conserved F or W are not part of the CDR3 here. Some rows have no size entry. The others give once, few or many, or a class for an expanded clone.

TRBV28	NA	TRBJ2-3	ASSLSGTGGPTDTQY
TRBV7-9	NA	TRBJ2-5	ASSSQHGQGPETQY
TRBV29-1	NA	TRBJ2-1	SVEGGSYNEQF
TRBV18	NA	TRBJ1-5	ASSPLGQGSNQPQH
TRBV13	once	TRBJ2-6	ASSLEGGAGANVLT
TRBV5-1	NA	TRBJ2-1	ASSLGGTSGHNEQF
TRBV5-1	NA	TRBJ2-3	ASSFSGGGDTQY
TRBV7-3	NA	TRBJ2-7	ASSYTGGAVYEQY
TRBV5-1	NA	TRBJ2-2	ASSPLMANTGELF
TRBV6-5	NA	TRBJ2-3	ASSSTGSGVTDTQY
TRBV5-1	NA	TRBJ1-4	ASSLDRGGNEKLF
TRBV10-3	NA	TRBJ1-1	AISEAGLMPEAF
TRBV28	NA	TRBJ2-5	ASSIRTGGWETQY
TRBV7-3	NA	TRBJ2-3	ASSLSLAGTDTQY
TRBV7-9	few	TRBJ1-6	ASSIYTDGDSPLH
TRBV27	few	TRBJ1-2	ASSLSIGVGYT
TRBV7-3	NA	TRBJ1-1	ASRSQGERNTEAF
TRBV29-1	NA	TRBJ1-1	SARQGHPFMNTEAF
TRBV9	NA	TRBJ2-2	ASSGRGRENHGELF
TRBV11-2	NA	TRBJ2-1	ASSLGGVAMNEQF
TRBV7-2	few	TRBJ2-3	ASSLVRLAGADTQY
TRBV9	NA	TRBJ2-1	ASSVGAGGPYNEQF
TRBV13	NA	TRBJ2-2	ASSRPSGGFTGELF
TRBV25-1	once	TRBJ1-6	ASSGHRGLH
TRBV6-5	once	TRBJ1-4	ASPRGRVANEKLF
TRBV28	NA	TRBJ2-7	ASSSVSYEQY
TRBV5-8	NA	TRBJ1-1	ASSLTGWVPEAF